This paragraph covers one T cell receptor beta chain sequence. Antigen specificity is unknown. The CDR3 totals 10 residues. After removal of 6 bases from V and 11 bases from J, the junction contained 2 bases not matched to a gene. CDR1 is DFQATT, CDR2 SNEGSKA, per germline (reference sequence). This record belongs to a study of shared clonotypes between healthy human individuals. The assay was immunoSEQ multiplex PCR, and TCRdb's table has in-frame clones only and misses some. The table lists under 1,900,000 clones, roughly 98.5% of them singletons. Study-level results: Memory subsets had estimated richness that was generally smaller than that of naive subsets. The study sampled only blood, and tissue repertoires likely differ. Among donors, sharing of clonotypes was expected to be affected by sequencing depth.

This chain links TRBV20-1 with TRBJ1-5; 9 bases are a match to TRBD1. Material: naive CD4+ T cells sorted from blood. Regarding subset: CD45RA+ positively selected. This TCR was recovered from a man younger than 40 in good health. The CDR3 sequence: CSAWDRAQHF. CDR3 sequence (DNA): TGCAGTGCCTGGGACAGGGCCCAGCATTTT.